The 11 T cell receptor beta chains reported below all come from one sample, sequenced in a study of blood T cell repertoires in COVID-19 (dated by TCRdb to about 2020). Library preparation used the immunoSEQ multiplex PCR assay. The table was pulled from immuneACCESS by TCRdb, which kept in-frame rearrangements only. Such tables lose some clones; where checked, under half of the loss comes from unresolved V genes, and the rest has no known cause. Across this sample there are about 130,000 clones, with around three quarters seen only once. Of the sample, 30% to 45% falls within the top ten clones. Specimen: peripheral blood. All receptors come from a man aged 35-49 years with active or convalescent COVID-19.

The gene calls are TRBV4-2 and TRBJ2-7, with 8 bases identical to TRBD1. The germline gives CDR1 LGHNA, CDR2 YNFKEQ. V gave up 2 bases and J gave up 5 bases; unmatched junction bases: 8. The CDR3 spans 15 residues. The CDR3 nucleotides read TGTGCCAGCAGCCAAAGCCGCCAGGGGGCTAACGAGCAGTACTTC. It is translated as CASSQSRQGANEQYF.

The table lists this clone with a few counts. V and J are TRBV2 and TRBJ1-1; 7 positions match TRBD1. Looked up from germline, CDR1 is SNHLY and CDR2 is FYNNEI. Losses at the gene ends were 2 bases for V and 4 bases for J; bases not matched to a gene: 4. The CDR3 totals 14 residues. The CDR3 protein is CASSENRGGTEAFF. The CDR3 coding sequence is TGTGCCAGCAGTGAAAACAGGGGAGGCACTGAAGCTTTCTTT.

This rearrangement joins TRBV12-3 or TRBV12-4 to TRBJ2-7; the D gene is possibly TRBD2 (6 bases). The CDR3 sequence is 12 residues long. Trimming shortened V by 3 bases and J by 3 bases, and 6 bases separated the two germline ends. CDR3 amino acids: CASSLEGYEQYF. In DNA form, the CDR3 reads TGTGCCAGCAGTTTGGAGGGCTACGAGCAGTACTTC.

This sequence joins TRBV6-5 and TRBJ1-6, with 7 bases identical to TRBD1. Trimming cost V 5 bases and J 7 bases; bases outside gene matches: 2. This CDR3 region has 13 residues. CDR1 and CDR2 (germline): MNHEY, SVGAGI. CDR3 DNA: TGTGCCAGCAGTCGGACAGGAAATTCACCCCTCCACTTT. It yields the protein CASSRTGNSPLHF.

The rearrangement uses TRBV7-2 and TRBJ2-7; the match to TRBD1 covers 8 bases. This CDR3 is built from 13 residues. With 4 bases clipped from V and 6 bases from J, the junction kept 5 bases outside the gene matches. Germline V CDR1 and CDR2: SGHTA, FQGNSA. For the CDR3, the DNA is TGTGCCAGCAGCTCCTGGACAGGGCGCGAGCAGTACTTC. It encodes CASSSWTGREQYF. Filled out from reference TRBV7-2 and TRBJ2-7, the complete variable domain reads GAGVSQSPSNKVTEKGKDVELRCDPISGHTALYWYRQSLGQGLEFLIYFQGNSAPDKSGLPSDRFSAERTGGSVSTLTIQRTQQEDSAVYLCASSSWTGREQYFGPGTRLTVT.

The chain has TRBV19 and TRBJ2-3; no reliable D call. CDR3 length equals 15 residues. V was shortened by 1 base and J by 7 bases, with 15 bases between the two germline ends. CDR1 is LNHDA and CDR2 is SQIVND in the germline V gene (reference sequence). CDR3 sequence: CASSIASNPTNTQYF. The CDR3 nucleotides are TGTGCCAGTAGTATAGCCTCTAACCCCACGAATACGCAGTATTTT.

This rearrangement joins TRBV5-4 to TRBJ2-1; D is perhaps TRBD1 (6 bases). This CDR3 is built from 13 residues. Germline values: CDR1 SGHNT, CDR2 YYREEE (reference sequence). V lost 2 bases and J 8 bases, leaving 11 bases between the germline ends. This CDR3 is CASSFTGLDEQFF. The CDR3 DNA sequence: TGTGCCAGCAGCTTTACAGGGTTGGATGAGCAGTTCTTC.

The CDR3 spells CASSETLYSNQPQHF. CDR3 in DNA: TGTGCCAGCAGTGAGACACTTTATAGCAATCAGCCCCAGCATTTT. The chain recombines TRBV2 with TRBJ1-5; no clear D gene. V was clipped by 3 bases and J by 0 bases, with 9 bases between them. The CDR3 runs 15 residues. Germline values: CDR1 SNHLY, CDR2 FYNNEI.

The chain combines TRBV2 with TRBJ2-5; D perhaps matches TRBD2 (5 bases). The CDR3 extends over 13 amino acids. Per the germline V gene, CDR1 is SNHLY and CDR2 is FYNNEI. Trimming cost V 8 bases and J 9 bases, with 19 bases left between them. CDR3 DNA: TGTGCCAGCGGCGGACTCCCCGAAACGGCCCAGTACTTC. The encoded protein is CASGGLPETAQYF.

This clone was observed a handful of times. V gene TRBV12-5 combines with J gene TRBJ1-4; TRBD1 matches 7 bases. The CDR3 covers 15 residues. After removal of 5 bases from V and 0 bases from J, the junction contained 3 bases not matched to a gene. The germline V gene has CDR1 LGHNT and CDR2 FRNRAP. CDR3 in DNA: TGTGCTAGTGGTCCAGGGACAGCAACTAATGAAAAACTGTTTTTT. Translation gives CASGPGTATNEKLFF.

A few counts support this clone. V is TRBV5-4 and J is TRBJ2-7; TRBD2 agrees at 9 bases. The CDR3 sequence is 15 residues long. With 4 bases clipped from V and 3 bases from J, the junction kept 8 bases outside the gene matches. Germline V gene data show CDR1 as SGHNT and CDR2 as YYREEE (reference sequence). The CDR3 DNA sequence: TGTGCCAGCAGCGTGCTCGCGGGAGGGGTCTACGAGCAGTACTTC. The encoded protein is CASSVLAGGVYEQYF.